The source of this TCR beta chain is a study of regulatory T cells in long-lasting Graves disease. Study details: Patients with new Graves' disease had used antithyroid drugs below 3 months. Study-level results: Persistent disease was characterized by preferential usage of TRBV28, TRBJ1-2 and TRBJ2-5. Small sample size may have lowered accuracy.

In this sample, this clonotype turned up many times. The antigen is unknown. The TCR beta library used iRepertoire HTBI primers with Arm-PCR amplification of CDR3. From the multiplex PCR reads, TCRdb called clonotypes with MiXCR, one entry per CDR3 protein. In the table there are fewer than 450,000 distinct CDR3 sequences, over 14% of which are singletons. The length of the CDR3 is 13 residues. V was shortened by 5 bases and J by 3 bases, with 9 bases between the two germline ends. CDR1 is SEHNR, CDR2 FQNEAQ, per germline (reference sequence). The time point: newly diagnosed GD, antithyroid drugs for less than 3 months. PBMCs were the source of the RNA used for TCR sequencing. This sample also appeared in a second study, on T cells in Graves' hyperthyroidism and ophthalmopathy. This second study notes: The study left out patients who had uncontrolled infection, other autoimmune disease, pregnancy or lactation.

The clonotype was recovered from a woman between 35 and 50 years old with Graves disease. Sequenced here: peripheral blood mononuclear cells (PBMCs), sampled at new diagnosis, from a patient treated with antithyroid drugs. V and J are TRBV7-9 and TRBJ2-3; unclear D gene. The chain's CDR3 is CASSGSWTDTQYF. CDR3 nucleotide sequence: TGTGCCAGCAGCGGTAGCTGGACAGATACGCAGTATTTT.